Sequencing of this T cell receptor beta chain was carried out in a study of T cells in Graves' hyperthyroidism and ophthalmopathy. The CDR3 is made up of 19 amino acids. V was cut by 7 bases and J by 4 bases, with 29 bases left in between. Per germline, CDR1 MNHNS and CDR2 SASEGT. Using RNA transcripts as the source, TCR beta CDR3 regions were amplified. The HTBI primer set served for first-round RT-PCR of the TCR CDR3. A single record per CDR3 protein comes from TCRdb applying MiXCR to the multiplex PCR reads. The sample shows more than 550,000 distinct CDR3 sequences, roughly 20% of them seen only once.

The sample was blood. The chain recombines TRBV6-1 with TRBJ2-1, with D maybe TRBD2 (6 bases). This receptor was obtained from a woman aged 45 to 65 with Graves' hyperthyroidism that later progressed to Graves' ophthalmopathy. The CDR3 loop reads CASTVVGLAINPSYNEQFF. As DNA, the CDR3 is TGTGCCAGCACTGTGGTGGGACTGGCGATCAATCCTTCTTACAATGAGCAGTTCTTC.